The clone carrying this T cell receptor beta chain has more than one count but fewer than ten. This CDR3 is also generated by other DNA sequences in the sample. The data were taken from a study of T cell responses to AZD1222 COVID-19 vaccine. The method was immunoSEQ multiplex PCR; TCRdb's version includes in-frame clones alone and lacks a portion of them. This sample carries around 140,000 clones, 90% of them seen once, and the ten largest clones take 6.9%. CDR1 is MNHEY and CDR2 is SMNVEV in the germline V gene (reference sequence). Trimming stripped 3 bases from V and 4 bases from J, with 8 bases between. The length of the CDR3 is 13 residues.

V is TRBV27 and J is TRBJ2-3, with D hard to call. The source of this sequence is an adult in good health. Specimen: peripheral blood, collected on day 0 of AZD1222 vaccination. CDR3 sequence: CASSFPSADTQYF. The DNA of the CDR3 is TGTGCCAGCAGTTTCCCCTCGGCAGATACGCAGTATTTT.